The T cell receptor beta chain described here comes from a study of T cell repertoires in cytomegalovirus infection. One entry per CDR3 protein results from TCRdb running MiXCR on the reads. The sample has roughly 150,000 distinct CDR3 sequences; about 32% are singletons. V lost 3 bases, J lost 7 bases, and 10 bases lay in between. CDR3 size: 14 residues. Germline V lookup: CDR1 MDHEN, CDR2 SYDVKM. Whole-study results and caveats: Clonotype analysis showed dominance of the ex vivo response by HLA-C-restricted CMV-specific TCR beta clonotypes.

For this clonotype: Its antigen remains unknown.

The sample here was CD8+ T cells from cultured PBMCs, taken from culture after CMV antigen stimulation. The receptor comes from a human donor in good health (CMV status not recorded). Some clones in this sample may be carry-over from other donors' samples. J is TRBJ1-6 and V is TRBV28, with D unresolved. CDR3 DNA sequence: TGTGCCAGCAGTTTCCTATCCAGGAATTCACCCCTCCACTTT. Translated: CASSFLSRNSPLHF.